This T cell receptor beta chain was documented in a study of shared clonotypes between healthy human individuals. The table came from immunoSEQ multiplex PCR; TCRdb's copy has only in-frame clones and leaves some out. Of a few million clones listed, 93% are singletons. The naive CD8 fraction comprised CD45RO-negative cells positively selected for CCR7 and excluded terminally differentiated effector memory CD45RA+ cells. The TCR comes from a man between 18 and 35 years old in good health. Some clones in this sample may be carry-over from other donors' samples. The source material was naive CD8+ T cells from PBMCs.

Here the CDR3 reads CASSTGTEQSGELFF. The DNA of the CDR3 is TGTGCCAGCAGTACTGGGACCGAGCAATCCGGGGAGCTGTTTTTT. This chain connects TRBV28 to TRBJ2-2; D is tentatively TRBD1 or TRBD2 (5 bases each). Trimming took 5 bases from V and 6 from J, leaving 16 bases between them. This CDR3 comprises 15 residues. The germline V gene encodes CDR1 MDHEN and CDR2 SYDVKM.